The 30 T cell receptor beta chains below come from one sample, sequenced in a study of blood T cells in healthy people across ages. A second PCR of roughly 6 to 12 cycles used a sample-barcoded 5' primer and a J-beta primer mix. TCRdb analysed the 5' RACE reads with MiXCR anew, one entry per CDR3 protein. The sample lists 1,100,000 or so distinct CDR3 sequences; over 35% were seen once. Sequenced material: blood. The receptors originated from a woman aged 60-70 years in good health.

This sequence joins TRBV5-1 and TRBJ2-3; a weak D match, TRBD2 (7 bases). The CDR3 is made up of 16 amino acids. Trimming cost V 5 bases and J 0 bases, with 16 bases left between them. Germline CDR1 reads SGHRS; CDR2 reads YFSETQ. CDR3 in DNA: TGCGCCAGCAGATCATACGCGGGGGCTAGCACAGATACGCAGTATTTT. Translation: CASRSYAGASTDTQYF.

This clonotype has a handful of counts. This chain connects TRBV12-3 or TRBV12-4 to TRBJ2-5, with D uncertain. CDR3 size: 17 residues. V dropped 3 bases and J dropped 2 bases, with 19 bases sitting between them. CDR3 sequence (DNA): TGTGCCAGCAGTTTGAGTACCTGGAGTTGGGGTCAAGAGACCCAGTACTTC. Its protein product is CASSLSTWSWGQETQYF.

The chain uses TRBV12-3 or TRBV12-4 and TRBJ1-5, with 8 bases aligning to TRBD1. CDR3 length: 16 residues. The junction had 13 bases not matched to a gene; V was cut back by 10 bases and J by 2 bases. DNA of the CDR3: TGTGCCACCCAATTGGCGGGACAGGTCGGCAATCAGCCCCAGCATTTT. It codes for CATQLAGQVGNQPQHF.

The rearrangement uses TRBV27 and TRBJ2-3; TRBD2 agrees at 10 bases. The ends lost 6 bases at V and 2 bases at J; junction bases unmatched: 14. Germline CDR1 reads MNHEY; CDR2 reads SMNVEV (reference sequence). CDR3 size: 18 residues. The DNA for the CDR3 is TGTGCCAGCAGCCTATTTTCTAGCGGGAGTGTTTACACAGATACGCAGTATTTT. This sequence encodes CASSLFSSGSVYTDTQYF.

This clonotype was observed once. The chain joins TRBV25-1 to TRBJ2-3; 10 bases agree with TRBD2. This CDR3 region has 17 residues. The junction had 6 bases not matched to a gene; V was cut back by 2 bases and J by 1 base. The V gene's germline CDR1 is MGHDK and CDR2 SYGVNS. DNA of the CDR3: TGTGCCAGCAGTGAAGTAAGCGGGAGGGAGGGCACAGATACGCAGTATTTT. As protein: CASSEVSGREGTDTQYF.

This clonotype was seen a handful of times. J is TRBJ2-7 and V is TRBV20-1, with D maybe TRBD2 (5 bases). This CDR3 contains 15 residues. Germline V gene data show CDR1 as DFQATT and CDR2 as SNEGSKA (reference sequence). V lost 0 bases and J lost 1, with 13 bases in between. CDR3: CSARDLDGESYEQYF. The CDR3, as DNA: TGCAGTGCTAGAGATCTGGACGGGGAGTCCTACGAGCAGTACTTC.

In nucleotides, the CDR3 is TGCGCCAGCAGCTTGGATGGTCCGGGAGCGGGGGAGCAGTACAATGAGCAGTTCTTC. Translation gives CASSLDGPGAGEQYNEQFF. V and J are TRBV5-1 and TRBJ2-1, with 8 bases fitting TRBD2. Trimming cost V 0 bases and J 4 bases; bases outside gene matches: 15. Germline CDR1 reads SGHRS; CDR2 reads YFSETQ. CDR3 length: 19 amino acids.

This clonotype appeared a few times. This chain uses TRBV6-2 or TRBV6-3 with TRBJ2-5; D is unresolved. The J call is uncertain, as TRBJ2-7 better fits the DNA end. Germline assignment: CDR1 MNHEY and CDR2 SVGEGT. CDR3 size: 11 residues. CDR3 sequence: CASTSPVEQYF. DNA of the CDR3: TGTGCCAGCACCTCCCCCGTCGAGCAGTACTTC.

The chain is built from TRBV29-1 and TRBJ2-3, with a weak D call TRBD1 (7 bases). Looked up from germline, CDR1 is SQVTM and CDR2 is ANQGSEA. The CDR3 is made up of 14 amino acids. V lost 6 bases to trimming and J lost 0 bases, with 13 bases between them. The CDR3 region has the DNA TGCAGCGTCCAGGGGGGAGCCAGCACAGATACGCAGTATTTT. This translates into CSVQGGASTDTQYF.

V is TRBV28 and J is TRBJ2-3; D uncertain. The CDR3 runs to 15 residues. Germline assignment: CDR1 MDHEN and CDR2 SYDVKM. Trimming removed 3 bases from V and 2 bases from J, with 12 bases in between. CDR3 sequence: CASSFTPPSTDTQYF. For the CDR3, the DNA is TGTGCCAGCAGTTTTACTCCACCCTCCACAGATACGCAGTATTTT. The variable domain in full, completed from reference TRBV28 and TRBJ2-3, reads DVKVTQSSRYLVKRTGEKVFLECVQDMDHENMFWYRQDPGLGLRLIYFSYDVKMKEKGDIPEGYSVSREKKERFSLILESASTNQTSMYLCASSFTPPSTDTQYFGPGTRLTVL.

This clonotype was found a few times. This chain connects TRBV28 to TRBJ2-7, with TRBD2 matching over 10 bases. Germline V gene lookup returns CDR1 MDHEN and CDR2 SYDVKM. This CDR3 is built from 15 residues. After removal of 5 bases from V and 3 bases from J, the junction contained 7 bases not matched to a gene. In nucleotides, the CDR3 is TGTGCCAGCAGTGGACTAGCGGAGACATACTACGAGCAGTACTTC. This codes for CASSGLAETYYEQYF. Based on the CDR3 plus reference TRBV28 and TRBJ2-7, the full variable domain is DVKVTQSSRYLVKRTGEKVFLECVQDMDHENMFWYRQDPGLGLRLIYFSYDVKMKEKGDIPEGYSVSREKKERFSLILESASTNQTSMYLCASSGLAETYYEQYFGPGTRLTVT.

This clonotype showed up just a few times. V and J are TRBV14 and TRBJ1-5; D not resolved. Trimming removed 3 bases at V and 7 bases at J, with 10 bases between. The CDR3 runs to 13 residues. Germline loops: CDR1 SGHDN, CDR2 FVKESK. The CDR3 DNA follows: TGTGCCAGCAGCCAGGGGTTGTGGCAGCCCCAGCATTTT. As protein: CASSQGLWQPQHF. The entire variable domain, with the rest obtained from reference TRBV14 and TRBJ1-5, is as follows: EAGVTQFPSHSVIEKGQTVTLRCDPISGHDNLYWYRRVMGKEIKFLLHFVKESKQDESGMPNNRFLAERTGGTYSTLKVQPAELEDSGVYFCASSQGLWQPQHFGDGTRLSIL.

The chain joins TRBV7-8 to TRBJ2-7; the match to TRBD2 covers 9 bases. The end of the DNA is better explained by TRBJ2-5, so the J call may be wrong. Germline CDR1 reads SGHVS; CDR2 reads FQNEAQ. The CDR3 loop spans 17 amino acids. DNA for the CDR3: TGTGCCAGCAGCCCGTTCACCGCAGCGGGAGGAGGAGAGACCCAGTACTTC. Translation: CASSPFTAAGGGETQYF.

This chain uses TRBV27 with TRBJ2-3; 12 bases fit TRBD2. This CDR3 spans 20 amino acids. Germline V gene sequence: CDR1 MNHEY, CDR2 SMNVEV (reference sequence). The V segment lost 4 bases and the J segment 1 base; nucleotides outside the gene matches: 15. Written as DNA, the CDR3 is TGTGCCAGCAGTTCCCCGACCCCTCGACTAGCGGGAGTTGGCACAGATACGCAGTATTTT. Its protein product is CASSSPTPRLAGVGTDTQYF.

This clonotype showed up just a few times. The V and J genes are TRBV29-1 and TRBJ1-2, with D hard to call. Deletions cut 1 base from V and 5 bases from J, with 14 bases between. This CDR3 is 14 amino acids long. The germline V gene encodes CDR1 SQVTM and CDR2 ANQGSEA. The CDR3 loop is CSVEAAATRYGYTF. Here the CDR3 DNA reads TGCAGCGTTGAAGCGGCGGCTACTAGGTATGGCTACACCTTC.

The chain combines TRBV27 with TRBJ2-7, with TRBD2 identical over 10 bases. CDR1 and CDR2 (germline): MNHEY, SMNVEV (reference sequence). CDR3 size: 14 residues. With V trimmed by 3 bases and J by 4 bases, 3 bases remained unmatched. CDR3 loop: CASSFGTSVYEQYF. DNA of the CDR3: TGTGCCAGCAGTTTTGGGACTAGCGTGTACGAGCAGTACTTC.

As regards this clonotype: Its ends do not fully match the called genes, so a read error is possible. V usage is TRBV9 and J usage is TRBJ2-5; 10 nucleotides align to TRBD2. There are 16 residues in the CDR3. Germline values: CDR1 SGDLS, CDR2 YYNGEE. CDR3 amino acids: CASSVGLAGVVETQYF. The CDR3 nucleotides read TGTGCCAGTAGCGTCGGGCTAGCGGGAGTCGTGGAGACCCAGTACTTC. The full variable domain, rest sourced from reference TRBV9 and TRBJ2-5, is DSGVTQTPKHLITATGQRVTLRCSPRSGDLSVYWYQQSLDQGLQFLIQYYNGEERAKGNILERFSAQQFPDLHSELNLSSLELGDSALYFCASSVGLAGVVETQYFGPGTRLLVL.

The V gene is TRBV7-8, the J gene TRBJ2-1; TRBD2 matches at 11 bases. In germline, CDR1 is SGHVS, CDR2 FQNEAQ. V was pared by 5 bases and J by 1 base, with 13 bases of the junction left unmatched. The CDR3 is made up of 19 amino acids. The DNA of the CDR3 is TGTGCCAGCAGCCGAAGGCAACTAGCGGGAGTTTGGTCCTACAATGAGCAGTTCTTC. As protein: CASSRRQLAGVWSYNEQFF.

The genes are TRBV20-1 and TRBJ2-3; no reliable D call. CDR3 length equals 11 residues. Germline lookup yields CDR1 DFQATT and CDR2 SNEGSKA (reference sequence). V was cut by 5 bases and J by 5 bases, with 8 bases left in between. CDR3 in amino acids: CSAEVQDTQYF. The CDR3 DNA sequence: TGCAGTGCTGAGGTACAAGATACGCAGTATTTT.

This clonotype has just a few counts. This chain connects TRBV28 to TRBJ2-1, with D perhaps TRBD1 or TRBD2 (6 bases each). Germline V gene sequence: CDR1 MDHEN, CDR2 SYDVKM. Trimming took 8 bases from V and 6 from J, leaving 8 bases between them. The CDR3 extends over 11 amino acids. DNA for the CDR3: TGTGCCAGCGAGGGGGGCAATGAGCAGTTCTTC. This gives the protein CASEGGNEQFF.

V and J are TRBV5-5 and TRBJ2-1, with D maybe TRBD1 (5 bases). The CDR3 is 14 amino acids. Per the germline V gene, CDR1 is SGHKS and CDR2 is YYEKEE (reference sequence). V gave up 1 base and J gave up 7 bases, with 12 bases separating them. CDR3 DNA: TGTGCCAGCAGCTTGTGGCAGGGAAGGAATGAGCAGTTCTTC. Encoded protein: CASSLWQGRNEQFF.

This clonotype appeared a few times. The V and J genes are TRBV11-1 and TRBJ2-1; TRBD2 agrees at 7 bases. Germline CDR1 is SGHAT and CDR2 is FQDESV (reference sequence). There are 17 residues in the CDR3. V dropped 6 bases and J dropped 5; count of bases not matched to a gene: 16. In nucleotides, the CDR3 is TGTGCCAGCAGAACCCCCGGGGGGTTTGGGGCACACAATGAGCAGTTCTTC. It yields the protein CASRTPGGFGAHNEQFF. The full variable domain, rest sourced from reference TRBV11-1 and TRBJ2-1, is EAEVAQSPRYKITEKSQAVAFWCDPISGHATLYWYRQILGQGPELLVQFQDESVVDDSQLPKDRFSAERLKGVDSTLKIQPAELGDSAMYLCASRTPGGFGAHNEQFFGPGTRLTVL.

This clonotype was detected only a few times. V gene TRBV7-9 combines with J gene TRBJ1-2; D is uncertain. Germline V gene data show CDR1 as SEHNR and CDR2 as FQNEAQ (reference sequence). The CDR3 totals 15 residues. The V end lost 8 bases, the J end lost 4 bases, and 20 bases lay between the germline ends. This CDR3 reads CASGLAASPLYGYTF. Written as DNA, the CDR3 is TGTGCCAGCGGATTGGCGGCCTCACCCCTCTATGGCTACACCTTC.

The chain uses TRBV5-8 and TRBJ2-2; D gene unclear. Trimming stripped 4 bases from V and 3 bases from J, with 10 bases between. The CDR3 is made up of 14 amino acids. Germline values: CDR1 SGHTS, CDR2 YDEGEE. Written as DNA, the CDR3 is TGTGCCAGCAGCCTGCAGTCTGACACCGGGGAGCTGTTTTTT. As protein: CASSLQSDTGELFF.

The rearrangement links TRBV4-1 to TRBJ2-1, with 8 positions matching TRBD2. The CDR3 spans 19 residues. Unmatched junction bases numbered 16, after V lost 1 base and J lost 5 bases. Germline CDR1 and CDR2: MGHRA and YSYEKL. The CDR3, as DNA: TGCGCCAGCAGCCAAGTATTAGGAACTAGCGGTTATCACGACAATGAGCAGTTCTTC. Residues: CASSQVLGTSGYHDNEQFF.

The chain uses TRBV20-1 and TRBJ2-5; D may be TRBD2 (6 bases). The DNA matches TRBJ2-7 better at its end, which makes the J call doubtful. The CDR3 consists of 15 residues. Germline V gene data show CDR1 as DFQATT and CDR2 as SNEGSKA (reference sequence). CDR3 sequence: CSARHLYGGTYEQYF. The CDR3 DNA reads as TGCAGTGCTCGCCACCTATACGGCGGGACCTACGAGCAGTACTTC.

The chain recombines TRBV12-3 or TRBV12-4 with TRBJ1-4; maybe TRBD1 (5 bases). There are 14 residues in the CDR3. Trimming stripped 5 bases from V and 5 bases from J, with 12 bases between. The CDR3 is CASSPDSSNEKLFF. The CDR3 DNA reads TGTGCCAGCAGTCCTGACAGTTCGAATGAAAAACTGTTTTTT.

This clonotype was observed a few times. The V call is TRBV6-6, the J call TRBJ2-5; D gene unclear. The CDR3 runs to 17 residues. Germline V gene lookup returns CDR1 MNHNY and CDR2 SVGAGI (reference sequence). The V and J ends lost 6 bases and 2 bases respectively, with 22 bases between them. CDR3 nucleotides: TGTGCCAGCAGCCAGGTGATGGGGAAGAGAATGCAAGAGACCCAGTACTTC. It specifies CASSQVMGKRMQETQYF.

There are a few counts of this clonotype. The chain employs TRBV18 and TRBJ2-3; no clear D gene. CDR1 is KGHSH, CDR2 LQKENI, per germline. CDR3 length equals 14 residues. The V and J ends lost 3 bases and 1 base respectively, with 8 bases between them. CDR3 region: CASSPKDRTDTQYF. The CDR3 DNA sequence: TGTGCCAGCTCACCGAAGGACCGCACAGATACGCAGTATTTT.

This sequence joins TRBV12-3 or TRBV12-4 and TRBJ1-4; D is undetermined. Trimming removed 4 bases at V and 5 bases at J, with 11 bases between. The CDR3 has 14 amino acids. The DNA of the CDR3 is TGTGCCAGCAGTTGGTGGCAGAACAATGAAAAACTGTTTTTT. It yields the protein CASSWWQNNEKLFF.